The 10 T cell receptor beta chains presented below share a single source sample, sequenced in a study of Tregs in tolerant kidney transplant recipients. Libraries were prepared by immunoSEQ multiplex PCR; TCRdb keeps only in-frame clonotypes and omits some of them. This repertoire shows about 110,000 clones, 90% found once; its top ten account for approximately 0.35%. The sample here was CD4+ T cells from blood, taken before the transplant. The receptors here all came from a human donor who received a combined kidney and bone marrow transplant.

V usage is TRBV18 and J usage is TRBJ1-3; D unresolved. This CDR3 spans 16 amino acids. V lost 6 bases to trimming and J lost 0 bases, with 15 bases between them. Germline V lookup: CDR1 KGHSH, CDR2 LQKENI. CDR3 nucleotide sequence: TGTGCCAGCTCCCCCTGGGCGGGGAGCTCTGGAAACACCATATATTTT. This translates into CASSPWAGSSGNTIYF.

The chain links TRBV28 to TRBJ2-7, with 8 bases aligning to TRBD2. The CDR3 sequence is 15 residues long. J gave up 4 bases and V 1 base, and 6 bases lay outside the gene matches. Germline CDR1 MDHEN, CDR2 SYDVKM. The CDR3 spells CASSLLPAGVYEQYF. The CDR3 DNA reads as TGTGCCAGCAGTTTATTACCAGCGGGAGTGTACGAGCAGTACTTC.

The V gene is TRBV9, the J gene TRBJ2-3; TRBD2 matches at 11 bases. V shed 4 bases, J shed 4 bases, and the junction held 5 bases outside the gene matches. The CDR3 loop spans 15 amino acids. CDR1 is SGDLS, CDR2 YYNGEE, per germline. This chain's CDR3 is CASSFAGLAADTQYF. The CDR3 bases are TGTGCCAGCAGCTTTGCGGGACTAGCGGCAGATACGCAGTATTTT.

V gene TRBV4-2 combines with J gene TRBJ2-5; 9 bases line up with TRBD2. CDR3 size: 17 residues. The V segment lost 3 bases and the J segment 1 base; nucleotides outside the gene matches: 9. Per the germline V gene, CDR1 is LGHNA and CDR2 is YNFKEQ. The CDR3 DNA reads TGTGCCAGCAGCCAGCCTACCGTAGCGGGGGTCCAAGAGACCCAGTACTTC. Amino acids: CASSQPTVAGVQETQYF.

The J gene is TRBJ1-2, the V gene TRBV4-3; 8 nucleotides line up with TRBD1. This CDR3 contains 14 residues. From germline, CDR1 is LGHNA and CDR2 YSLEER. V dropped 1 base and J dropped 4; count of bases not matched to a gene: 2. The CDR3 reads CASSQAGQGYGYTF. The CDR3 region has the DNA TGCGCCAGCAGCCAAGCTGGACAGGGCTATGGCTACACCTTC.

This sequence joins TRBV7-2 and TRBJ2-1, with a possible D match to TRBD2 (6 bases). Germline values: CDR1 SGHTA, CDR2 FQGNSA. Trimming left V 0 bases short and J 0 bases short, with 12 bases between. The CDR3 sequence is 17 residues long. The CDR3 is CASSLARVGSSYNEQFF. For the CDR3, the DNA is TGTGCCAGCAGCTTAGCGCGGGTCGGGAGCTCCTACAATGAGCAGTTCTTC.

This clone was counted only a few times. The J gene is TRBJ2-5, the V gene TRBV7-2; 7 bases match TRBD2. V shed 5 bases, J shed 14 bases, and the junction held 11 bases outside the gene matches. Germline V gene sequence: CDR1 SGHTA, CDR2 FQGNSA. The CDR3 covers 12 residues. CDR3 in amino acids: CASSHVAGRYYF. CDR3 bases: TGTGCCAGCAGCCATGTAGCCGGGAGGTATTACTTC.

This clone was seen just once. The genes are TRBV30 and TRBJ1-3, with 11 bases aligning to TRBD1. Germline values: CDR1 GTSNPN, CDR2 SVGIG (reference sequence). Germline trimming cut 4 bases from V and 0 bases from J; bases unmatched to any gene: 8. The CDR3 spans 17 residues. The chain's CDR3 is CAWTRGQGVNSGNTIYF. For the CDR3, the DNA is TGTGCCTGGACCCGGGGACAGGGGGTCAACTCTGGAAACACCATATATTTT.

On this clone: Germline and junction disagree at one end, which may indicate a read error. This chain connects TRBV2 to TRBJ1-3; D ambiguous. Germline CDR1 and CDR2: SNHLY and FYNNEI. The CDR3 length is 15 residues. The DNA for the CDR3 is TGTGCCAGCACCCCTTCGCGGAGCTCTGGAAACATCATATATTTT. Its protein product is CASTPSRSSGNIIYF.

V is TRBV5-1 and J is TRBJ1-6; no firm D call. Germline V gives CDR1 SGHRS, CDR2 YFSETQ. The CDR3 runs to 17 residues. The V end was cut by 7 bases, the J end by 0 bases, with 17 bases between. The CDR3 is CASRPGPPTSYNSPLHF. The CDR3 DNA reads TGCGCCAGCCGCCCCGGTCCTCCCACCTCCTATAATTCACCCCTCCACTTT.